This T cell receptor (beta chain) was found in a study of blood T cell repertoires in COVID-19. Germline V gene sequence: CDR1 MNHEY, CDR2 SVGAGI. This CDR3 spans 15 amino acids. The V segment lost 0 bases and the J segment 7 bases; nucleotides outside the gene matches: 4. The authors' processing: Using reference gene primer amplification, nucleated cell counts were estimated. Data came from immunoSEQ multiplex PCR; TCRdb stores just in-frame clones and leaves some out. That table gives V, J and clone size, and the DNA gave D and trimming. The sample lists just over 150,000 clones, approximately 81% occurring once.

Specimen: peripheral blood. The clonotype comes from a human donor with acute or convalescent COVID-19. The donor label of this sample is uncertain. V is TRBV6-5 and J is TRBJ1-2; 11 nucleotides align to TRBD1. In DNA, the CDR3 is TGTGCCAGCAGTTACTCCAGGACAGGGGGCTCTGGCTACACCTTC. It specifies CASSYSRTGGSGYTF.